The source of this T cell receptor (beta chain) is a study of blood T cell repertoires in COVID-19. Turning to the study itself: Specimens from acute and convalescent COVID-19 originated in the United States, Italy and Spain.

Assay used: immunoSEQ multiplex PCR; TCRdb lists only in-frame clones, some missing. The sample lists about 140,000 clones, about 87% occurring once. From germline, CDR1 is SGHVS and CDR2 FNYEAQ. This CDR3 is built from 13 residues. Trimming at V came to 6 bases and at J to 4 bases, leaving 5 bases not matched to a gene. This rearrangement joins TRBV7-6 to TRBJ1-2; TRBD1 aligns across 7 bases. Sequencing used peripheral blood. The source of this sequence is a woman between 45 and 60 years old with acute or convalescent COVID-19. The CDR3 is CASSAGTAYGYTF. In nucleotides, the CDR3 is TGTGCCAGCAGTGCCGGGACAGCCTATGGCTACACCTTC.